Following are 31 T cell receptor beta chains from one sample sequenced in a study of lymphopenia after photon versus proton radiotherapy. Some clones are missing from TCRdb's copy, which holds only in-frame ones; the method was immunoSEQ multiplex PCR. This sample carries tens of thousands of clones, 84% of them seen once, and the ten largest clones take around 2.2%. The sequenced sample was peripheral blood, obtained from a patient treated with proton-based radiotherapy. The receptors were sampled from a man aged 60 to 69 with pancreatic cancer.

The chain carries TRBV5-4 and TRBJ1-1; D is undetermined. Deletions cut 1 base from V and 6 bases from J, with 19 bases between. This CDR3 region has 16 residues. Per the germline V gene, CDR1 is SGHNT and CDR2 is YYREEE (reference sequence). CDR3 sequence: CASSLSRLGFNAEAFF. The CDR3 region has the DNA TGTGCCAGCAGCTTGAGTCGGTTGGGTTTTAACGCTGAAGCTTTCTTT.

CDR3 region: CASMRYRVAHPGLAPGELFF. Written as DNA, the CDR3 is TGTGCCAGCATGAGATACCGAGTCGCACACCCGGGACTAGCGCCCGGGGAGCTGTTTTTT. This rearrangement joins TRBV21-1 to TRBJ2-2; TRBD2, the D gene given by the table, was not confirmed from the DNA. TRBV21-1 is assigned pseudogene status. This CDR3 spans 20 amino acids.

This chain uses TRBV7-2 with TRBJ2-4, with 9 nucleotides matching TRBD1. The CDR3 runs to 17 residues. V lost 5 bases to trimming and J lost 2 bases; unmatched junction nucleotides: 10. Germline V gene sequence: CDR1 SGHTA, CDR2 FQGNSA. The CDR3: CASSAAGTGMTKNIQYF. The CDR3 region has the DNA TGTGCCAGCAGCGCCGCCGGGACAGGGATGACCAAAAACATTCAGTACTTC.

The DNA for the CDR3 is TGTGCCAGCAGTTCAGGGCCCTCTGGGGCCAACGTCCTGACTTTC. Amino acids: CASSSGPSGANVLTF. The J gene is TRBJ2-6, the V gene TRBV6-1, with a weak D call TRBD1 (5 bases). Germline CDR1 MNHNS, CDR2 SASEGT. Trimming pared 5 bases from V and 0 bases from J, leaving 8 bases between. This CDR3 comprises 15 residues.

This clone was picked up a small number of times. The rearrangement links TRBV7-2 to TRBJ2-7, with D possibly called TRBD1 or TRBD2 (5 bases each). Germline V gene sequence: CDR1 SGHTA, CDR2 FQGNSA. The CDR3 is made up of 14 amino acids. Deletions cut 1 base from V and 5 bases from J, with 12 bases between. The CDR3 DNA reads as TGTGCCAGCAGCTTAGGGGGCGGGCATCACGAGCAGTACTTC. Protein product: CASSLGGGHHEQYF.

CDR3 sequence (DNA): TGTGCCAGCAGCGCCACGCGGGCGAGGGCGCAGTATTTT. Translation: CASSATRARAQYF. V gene TRBV27 combines with J gene TRBJ2-3; possible D gene TRBD2, 5 bases. The CDR3 has 13 residues. V dropped 6 bases and J dropped 10 bases, with 17 bases sitting between them. CDR1 is MNHEY and CDR2 is SMNVEV in the germline V gene (reference sequence).

The CDR3 loop is CASIHRATGELFF. The DNA for the CDR3 is TGTGCCAGTATCCATAGGGCCACCGGGGAGCTGTTTTTT. The chain has TRBV19 and TRBJ2-2, with no clear D. Germline V gene sequence: CDR1 LNHDA, CDR2 SQIVND (reference sequence). V lost 7 bases, J lost 4 bases, and 10 bases lay in between. The CDR3 totals 13 residues.

This chain joins TRBV28 and TRBJ1-2; D remains ambiguous. Trimming took 7 bases from V and 8 from J, leaving 20 bases between them. This CDR3 has 14 residues. Germline assignment: CDR1 MDHEN and CDR2 SYDVKM. In nucleotides, the CDR3 is TGTGCCAGCAAACGCGGTGGGGTATATGGAGGCTACACCTTC. Amino acids: CASKRGGVYGGYTF.

The chain joins TRBV18 to TRBJ2-3; 7 bases map to TRBD2. The V gene end was trimmed by 1 base and the J gene end by 4 bases; junction bases not matched to a gene: 5. Germline CDR1 is KGHSH and CDR2 is LQKENI. The CDR3 is 15 residues long. The CDR3 sequence: CASSPRGGRSDTQYF. In nucleotides, the CDR3 is TGTGCCAGCTCACCACGGGGCGGGAGATCAGATACGCAGTATTTT.

V usage is TRBV6-5 and J usage is TRBJ2-7; 8 bases are shared with TRBD2. The CDR3 has 13 amino acids. Trimming at V came to 10 bases and at J to 5 bases, leaving 10 bases not matched to a gene. The germline CDR1 and CDR2 sequences are MNHEY and SVGAGI. The CDR3 DNA sequence: TGTGCCACCATAAAAAGCGGGAGCAACGAGCAGTACTTC. It yields the protein CATIKSGSNEQYF.

V and J are TRBV19 and TRBJ2-1, with TRBD2 matching over 8 bases. V lost 1 base and J lost 4; bases outside the gene matches: 15. Germline V lookup: CDR1 LNHDA, CDR2 SQIVND (reference sequence). This CDR3 is built from 19 residues. CDR3 region: CASSIGVASGLLLYNEQFF. In DNA form, the CDR3 reads TGTGCCAGTAGTATAGGGGTCGCTAGCGGGCTCCTCCTATACAATGAGCAGTTCTTC.

The V and J genes are TRBV28 and TRBJ2-7, with 15 bases that match TRBD2. Germline V gene sequence: CDR1 MDHEN, CDR2 SYDVKM. The CDR3 loop spans 18 amino acids. J gave up 0 bases and V 8 bases, and 11 bases lay outside the gene matches. This CDR3 reads CASLPGTSGRMSSYEQYF. The CDR3 nucleotides read TGTGCCAGCTTACCCGGGACTAGCGGGAGGATGAGCTCCTACGAGCAGTACTTC. Looking up the rest from reference TRBV28 and TRBJ2-7 gives the full variable domain: DVKVTQSSRYLVKRTGEKVFLECVQDMDHENMFWYRQDPGLGLRLIYFSYDVKMKEKGDIPEGYSVSREKKERFSLILESASTNQTSMYLCASLPGTSGRMSSYEQYFGPGTRLTVT.

This rearrangement joins TRBV5-1 to TRBJ2-3; no clear D. Germline V lookup: CDR1 SGHRS, CDR2 YFSETQ. V lost 0 bases, J lost 5 bases, and 1 base lay in between. This CDR3 spans 11 amino acids. This CDR3 is CASSLVDTQYF. The DNA for the CDR3 is TGCGCCAGCAGCTTGGTAGATACGCAGTATTTT. The full variable domain, with the rest looked up from reference TRBV5-1 and TRBJ2-3, is KAGVTQTPRYLIKTRGQQVTLSCSPISGHRSVSWYQQTPGQGLQFLFEYFSETQRNKGNFPGRFSGRQFSNSRSEMNVSTLELGDSALYLCASSLVDTQYFGPGTRLTVL.

V is TRBV30 and J is TRBJ2-5; 9 positions agree with TRBD1. The CDR3 contains 14 residues. Trimming took 0 bases from V and 5 from J; bases not matched to a gene: 4. CDR1 and CDR2 (germline): GTSNPN, SVGIG (reference sequence). The CDR3 bases are TGTGCCTGGAGTGTAGGGACAGGGTGGGAGACCCAGTACTTC. Encoded protein: CAWSVGTGWETQYF.

The chain carries TRBV14 and TRBJ2-7, with 7 bases aligning to TRBD2. Per germline, CDR1 SGHDN and CDR2 FVKESK. There are 14 residues in the CDR3. V was pared by 1 base and J by 8 bases, with 8 bases of the junction left unmatched. CDR3 sequence reads: CASSQGTRSPQQYF. The CDR3 region has the DNA TGTGCCAGCAGCCAAGGGACTAGAAGCCCACAGCAGTACTTC.

The chain employs TRBV11-2 and TRBJ2-4; TRBD1 is a possible D gene (6 bases). V shed 3 bases and J shed 0 bases, with 12 bases lying between them. The CDR3 spans 16 residues. Per germline, CDR1 SGHAT and CDR2 FQNNGV. CDR3 region: CASSLWGRGAKNIQYF. Here the CDR3 DNA reads TGTGCCAGCAGCTTGTGGGGGCGCGGAGCCAAAAACATTCAGTACTTC.

The V and J genes are TRBV2 and TRBJ1-4; no definite D call. The length of the CDR3 is 13 residues. The V and J ends lost 6 bases and 5 bases respectively, with 10 bases between them. Germline V CDR1 and CDR2: SNHLY, FYNNEI. This chain's CDR3 is CASRRGFNEKLFF. The CDR3 DNA reads TGTGCCAGCAGGCGGGGTTTCAATGAAAAACTGTTTTTT.

The chain recombines TRBV19 with TRBJ1-2; D remains unclear. The V end lost 3 bases, the J end lost 0 bases, and 8 bases lay between the germline ends. CDR1 is LNHDA and CDR2 is SQIVND in the germline V gene (reference sequence). The CDR3 is 14 amino acids. Written as DNA, the CDR3 is TGTGCCAGTAGTATCGCGGGGACTAACTATGGCTACACCTTC. Amino acids: CASSIAGTNYGYTF.

The chain combines TRBV5-5 with TRBJ1-5; no reliable D call. The CDR3 totals 15 residues. V was pared by 0 bases and J by 0 bases, with 7 bases between. Germline lookup yields CDR1 SGHKS and CDR2 YYEKEE (reference sequence). Here the CDR3 reads CASSLDTFSNQPQHF. The CDR3 coding sequence is TGTGCCAGCAGCTTGGACACCTTTAGCAATCAGCCCCAGCATTTT.

The chain is built from TRBV7-3 and TRBJ2-2; D remains ambiguous. Germline V gene lookup returns CDR1 SGHTA and CDR2 FQGTGA. The length of the CDR3 is 12 residues. Trimming removed 5 bases at V and 7 bases at J, with 8 bases between. CDR3 sequence (DNA): TGTGCCAGCAGCCCCCAACTCGGGGAGCTGTTTTTT. It encodes CASSPQLGELFF.

For the CDR3, the DNA is TGTGCCAGCCGGGCCTATAAGCGGGAGGGGGAGCAGTACTTC. Protein sequence: CASRAYKREGEQYF. The chain uses TRBV28 and TRBJ2-7, with 10 bases lining up with TRBD2. V was pared by 8 bases and J by 7 bases, with 11 bases of the junction left unmatched. The germline V gene encodes CDR1 MDHEN and CDR2 SYDVKM. The length of the CDR3 is 14 residues.

This clone was seen just once. The chain recombines TRBV5-1 with TRBJ2-5, with 16 nucleotides matching TRBD2. The CDR3 has 18 amino acids. V dropped 4 bases and J dropped 1; count of bases not matched to a gene: 7. Per the germline V gene, CDR1 is SGHRS and CDR2 is YFSETQ. The CDR3 coding sequence is TGCGCCAGCAGCGTGGGACTAGCGGGAGGGCCGGGCCAAGAGACCCAGTACTTC. Encoded protein: CASSVGLAGGPGQETQYF.

The chain uses TRBV28 and TRBJ1-5; 7 bases match TRBD1. Germline V gene data show CDR1 as MDHEN and CDR2 as SYDVKM. V dropped 6 bases and J dropped 0; count of bases not matched to a gene: 5. The CDR3 contains 15 residues. CDR3 amino acids: CASRRQGPSNQPQHF. CDR3 DNA sequence: TGTGCCAGCAGGCGACAGGGCCCTAGCAATCAGCCCCAGCATTTT.

J is TRBJ2-7 and V is TRBV20-1; D gene uncertain. The CDR3 totals 11 residues. Germline V gene sequence: CDR1 DFQATT, CDR2 SNEGSKA (reference sequence). V lost 6 bases and J lost 3, with 9 bases in between. In DNA, the CDR3 is TGCAGTGCCGGCAGGATCTACGAGCAGTACTTC. Its translation: CSAGRIYEQYF.

V gene TRBV9 combines with J gene TRBJ1-1, with D possibly TRBD1 on 6 matching bases. The V end lost 7 bases, the J end lost 3 bases, and 19 bases lay between the germline ends. Per germline, CDR1 SGDLS and CDR2 YYNGEE. The CDR3 spans 15 residues. CDR3 DNA sequence: TGTGCCAGCTCCCTGGGGGGGGCGGGGGACACTGAAGCTTTCTTT. This gives the protein CASSLGGAGDTEAFF. Using reference TRBV9 and TRBJ1-1 for the parts outside the CDR3, the full variable domain is DSGVTQTPKHLITATGQRVTLRCSPRSGDLSVYWYQQSLDQGLQFLIQYYNGEERAKGNILERFSAQQFPDLHSELNLSSLELGDSALYFCASSLGGAGDTEAFFGQGTRLTVV.

The V and J genes are TRBV6-5 and TRBJ1-2; the match to TRBD1 covers 8 bases. Germline trimming cut 5 bases from V and 5 bases from J; bases unmatched to any gene: 10. Germline loops: CDR1 MNHEY, CDR2 SVGAGI. The CDR3 consists of 15 residues. CDR3 amino acids: CASSTNRGELYGYTF. The DNA of the CDR3 is TGTGCCAGCAGTACAAACAGGGGGGAACTGTATGGCTACACCTTC.

V and J are TRBV5-1 and TRBJ2-3, with 12 bases lining up with TRBD2. The germline CDR1 and CDR2 sequences are SGHRS and YFSETQ. The CDR3 runs 20 residues. The ends lost 4 bases at V and 1 base at J; junction bases unmatched: 16. The CDR3 loop reads CASSRSGLAGIERGTDTQYF. In DNA form, the CDR3 reads TGCGCCAGCAGCAGATCCGGACTAGCGGGAATTGAGCGGGGCACAGATACGCAGTATTTT.

The chain links TRBV5-6 to TRBJ1-1, with 7 bases that match TRBD1. There are 16 residues in the CDR3. J was trimmed by 4 bases and V by 6 bases; bases with no gene match: 15. The germline V gene has CDR1 SGHDT and CDR2 YYEEEE. The CDR3 DNA reads as TGTGCCAGCATCCTCACAGGGGCAGGGTTGGGCACTGAAGCTTTCTTT. Encoded protein: CASILTGAGLGTEAFF.

The chain is built from TRBV5-1 and TRBJ2-5, with 14 bases lining up with TRBD2. The DNA end is a closer match to TRBJ2-7, so the J assignment may be wrong. There are 15 residues in the CDR3. Germline CDR1 SGHRS, CDR2 YFSETQ. The CDR3 here is CASRGLAGDIYEQYF. The CDR3 DNA is TGCGCCAGCAGGGGACTAGCGGGAGATATTTACGAGCAGTACTTC.

This clone appeared a few times. This chain links TRBV7-9 with TRBJ2-1; 7 bases are a match to TRBD1. Germline V gene lookup returns CDR1 SEHNR and CDR2 FQNEAQ (reference sequence). Trimming at V came to 5 bases and at J to 6 bases, leaving 4 bases not matched to a gene. The CDR3 sequence is 13 residues long. The CDR3 protein is CASSPWDSNEQFF. CDR3 DNA sequence: TGTGCCAGCAGCCCGTGGGACAGCAATGAGCAGTTCTTC.

The genes are TRBV7-2 and TRBJ1-3, with D unresolved. CDR3 length: 14 amino acids. V dropped 4 bases and J dropped 6 bases, with 13 bases sitting between them. Looked up from germline, CDR1 is SGHTA and CDR2 is FQGNSA. The CDR3 DNA reads TGTGCCAGCAGCTCTCCCCCCCCCACAAACACCATATATTTT. This codes for CASSSPPPTNTIYF.